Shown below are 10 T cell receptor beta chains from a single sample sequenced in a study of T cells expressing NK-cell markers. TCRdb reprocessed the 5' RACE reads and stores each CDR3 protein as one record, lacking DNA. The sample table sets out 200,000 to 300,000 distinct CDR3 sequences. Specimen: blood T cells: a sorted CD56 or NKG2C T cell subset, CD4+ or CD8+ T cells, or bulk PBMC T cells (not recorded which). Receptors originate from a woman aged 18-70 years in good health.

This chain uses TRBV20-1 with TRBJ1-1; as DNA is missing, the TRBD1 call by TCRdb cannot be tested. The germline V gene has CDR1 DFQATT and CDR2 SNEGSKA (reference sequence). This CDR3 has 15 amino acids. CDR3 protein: CSARVTGGLNTEAFF.

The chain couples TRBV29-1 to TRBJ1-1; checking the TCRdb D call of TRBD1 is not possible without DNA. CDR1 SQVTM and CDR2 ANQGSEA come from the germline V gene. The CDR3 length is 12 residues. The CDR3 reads CSVGERNTEAFF.

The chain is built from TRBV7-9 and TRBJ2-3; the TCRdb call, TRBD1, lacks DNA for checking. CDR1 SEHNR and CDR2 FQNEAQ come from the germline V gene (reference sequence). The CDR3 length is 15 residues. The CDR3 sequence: CASNARGQGRVPQYF.

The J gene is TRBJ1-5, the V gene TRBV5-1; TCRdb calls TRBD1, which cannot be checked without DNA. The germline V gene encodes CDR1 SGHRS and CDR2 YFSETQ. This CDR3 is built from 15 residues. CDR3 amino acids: CASSPMGGWEQPQHF.

The chain's CDR3 is CASSQNPGQRNSPLHF. This sequence joins TRBV3-1 and TRBJ1-6. CDR1 LGHDT and CDR2 YNNKEL come from the germline V gene (reference sequence). CDR3 size: 16 residues.

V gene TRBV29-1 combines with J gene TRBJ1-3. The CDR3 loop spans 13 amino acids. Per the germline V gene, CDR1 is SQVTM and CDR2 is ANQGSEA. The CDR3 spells CSVGIPSGNTIYF.

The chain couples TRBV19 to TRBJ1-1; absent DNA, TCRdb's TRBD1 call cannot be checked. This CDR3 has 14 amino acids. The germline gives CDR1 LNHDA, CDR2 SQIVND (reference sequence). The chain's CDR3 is CASKRDRAEYEAFF.

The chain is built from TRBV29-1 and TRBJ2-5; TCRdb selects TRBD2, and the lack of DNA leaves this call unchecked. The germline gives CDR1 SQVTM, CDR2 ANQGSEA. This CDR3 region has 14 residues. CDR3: CSVDGRRVRETQYF.

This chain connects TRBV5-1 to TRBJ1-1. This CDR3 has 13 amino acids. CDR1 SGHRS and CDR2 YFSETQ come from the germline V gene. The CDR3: CASSGSLNTEAFF.

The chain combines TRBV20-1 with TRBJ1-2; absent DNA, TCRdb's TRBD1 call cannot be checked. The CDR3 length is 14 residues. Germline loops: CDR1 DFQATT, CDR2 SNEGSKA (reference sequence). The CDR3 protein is CSAREGQAGGGYTF.